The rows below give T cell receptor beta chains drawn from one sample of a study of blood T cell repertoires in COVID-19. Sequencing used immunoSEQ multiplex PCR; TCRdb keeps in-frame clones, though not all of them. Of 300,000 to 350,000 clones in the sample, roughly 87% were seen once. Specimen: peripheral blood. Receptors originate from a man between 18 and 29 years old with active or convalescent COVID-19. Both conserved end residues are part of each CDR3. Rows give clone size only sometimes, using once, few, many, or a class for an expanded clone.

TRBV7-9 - CASSPGTSGTHRSEQYF
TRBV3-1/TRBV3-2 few CASSQLGGYGYTF
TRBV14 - CASSHLFGQFF
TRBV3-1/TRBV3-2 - CASSPTAPSYGYTF
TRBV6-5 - CASRELSGERNTQYF
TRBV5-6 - CASSLTSNNEQFF
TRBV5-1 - CASSLVVGQAYEQYF
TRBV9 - CASRRGDSLSNTGELFF
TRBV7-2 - CASSPGQGSTGELFF
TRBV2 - CASVGGTQYF